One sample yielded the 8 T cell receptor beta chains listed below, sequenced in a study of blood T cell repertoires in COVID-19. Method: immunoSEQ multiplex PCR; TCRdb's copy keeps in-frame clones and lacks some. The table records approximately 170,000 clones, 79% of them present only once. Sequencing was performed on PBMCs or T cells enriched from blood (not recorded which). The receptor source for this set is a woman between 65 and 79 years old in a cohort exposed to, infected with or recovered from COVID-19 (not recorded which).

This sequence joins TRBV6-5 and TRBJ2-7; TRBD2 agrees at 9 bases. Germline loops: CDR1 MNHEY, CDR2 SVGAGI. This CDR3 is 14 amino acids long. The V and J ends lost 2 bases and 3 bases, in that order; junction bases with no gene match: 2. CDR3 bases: TGTGCCAGCAGTTACAGCGGGAGGATCTACGAGCAGTACTTC. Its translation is CASSYSGRIYEQYF.

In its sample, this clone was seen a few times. CDR3 nucleotides: TGTGCCAGCAGCTTGTTTTTAACCTTC. The encoded protein is CASSLFLTF. This sequence joins TRBV5-8 and TRBJ1-2, with unresolved D. This CDR3 region has 9 residues. Germline V gene sequence: CDR1 SGHTS, CDR2 YDEGEE. Trimming stripped 1 base from V and 14 bases from J, with 6 bases between.

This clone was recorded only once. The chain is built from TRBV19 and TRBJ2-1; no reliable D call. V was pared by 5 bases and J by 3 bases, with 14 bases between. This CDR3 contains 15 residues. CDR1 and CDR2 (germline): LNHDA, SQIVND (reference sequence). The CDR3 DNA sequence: TGTGCCAGTAGTTTTTGGCAGTTGAACTACAATGAGCAGTTCTTC. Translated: CASSFWQLNYNEQFF.

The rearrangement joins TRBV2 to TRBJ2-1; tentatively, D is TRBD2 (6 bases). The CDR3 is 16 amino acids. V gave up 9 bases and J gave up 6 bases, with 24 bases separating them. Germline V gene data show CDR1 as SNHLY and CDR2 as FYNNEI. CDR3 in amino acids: CASRKHGTPVGNEQFF. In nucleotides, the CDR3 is TGTGCCAGTCGTAAGCACGGGACTCCTGTCGGCAATGAGCAGTTCTTC.

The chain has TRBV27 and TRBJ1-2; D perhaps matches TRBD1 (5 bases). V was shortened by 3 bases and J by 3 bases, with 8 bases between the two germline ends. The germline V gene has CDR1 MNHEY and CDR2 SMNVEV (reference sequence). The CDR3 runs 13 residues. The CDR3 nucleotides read TGTGCCAGCAGTTTCGACAGCGACTATGGCTACACCTTC. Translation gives CASSFDSDYGYTF.

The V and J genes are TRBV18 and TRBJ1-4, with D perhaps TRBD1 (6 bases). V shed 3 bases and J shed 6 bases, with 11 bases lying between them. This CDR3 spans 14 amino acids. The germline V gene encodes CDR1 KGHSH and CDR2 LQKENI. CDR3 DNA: TGTGCCAGCTCACCCCCAGGGGTAGATGAAAAACTGTTTTTT. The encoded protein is CASSPPGVDEKLFF.

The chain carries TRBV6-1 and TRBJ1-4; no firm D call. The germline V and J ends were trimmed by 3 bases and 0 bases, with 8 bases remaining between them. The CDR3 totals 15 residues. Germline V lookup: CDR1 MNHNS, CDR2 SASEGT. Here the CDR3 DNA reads TGTGCCAGCAGTGACCGGGATCCAACTAATGAAAAACTGTTTTTT. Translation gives CASSDRDPTNEKLFF.

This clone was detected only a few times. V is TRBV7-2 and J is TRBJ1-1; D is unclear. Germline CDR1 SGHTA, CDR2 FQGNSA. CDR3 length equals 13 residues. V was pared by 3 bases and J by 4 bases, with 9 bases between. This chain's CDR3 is CASSFGSGTEAFF. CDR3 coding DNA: TGTGCCAGCAGCTTCGGTTCAGGCACTGAAGCTTTCTTT. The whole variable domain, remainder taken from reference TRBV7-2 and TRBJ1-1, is GAGVSQSPSNKVTEKGKDVELRCDPISGHTALYWYRQSLGQGLEFLIYFQGNSAPDKSGLPSDRFSAERTGGSVSTLTIQRTQQEDSAVYLCASSFGSGTEAFFGQGTRLTVV.